The 2 T cell receptor beta chains below come from one sample, sequenced in a study of cytomegalovirus exposure and HLA in healthy donors. Amplification used 60 Vbeta primers and 13 Jbeta primers. Clones were sequenced by immunoSEQ multiplex PCR, and TCRdb holds only the in-frame ones, with some missing. The repertoire holds under 200,000 clones, with less than 90% as singletons. The sequenced sample was PBMCs. The receptors stem from a woman in her twenties or thirties in good health and CMV-seronegative.

The J gene is TRBJ2-5, the V gene TRBV7-9; weak D call: TRBD2 (6 bases). The CDR3 is made up of 14 amino acids. Germline V gene lookup returns CDR1 SEHNR and CDR2 FQNEAQ (reference sequence). V was shortened by 3 bases and J by 4 bases, with 12 bases between the two germline ends. CDR3 sequence: CASSFSGRGETQYF. The CDR3, as DNA: TGTGCCAGCAGCTTTAGCGGCCGCGGAGAGACCCAGTACTTC.

This clone was counted only a few times. CDR3 protein: CASSQVSGGTDTQYF. DNA for the CDR3: TGTGCCAGCAGCCAAGTGAGCGGGGGCACAGATACGCAGTATTTT. The rearrangement joins TRBV4-2 to TRBJ2-3, with 7 bases aligning to TRBD2. The CDR3 runs 15 residues. J gave up 1 base and V 1 base, and 2 bases lay outside the gene matches. Per the germline V gene, CDR1 is LGHNA and CDR2 is YNFKEQ.